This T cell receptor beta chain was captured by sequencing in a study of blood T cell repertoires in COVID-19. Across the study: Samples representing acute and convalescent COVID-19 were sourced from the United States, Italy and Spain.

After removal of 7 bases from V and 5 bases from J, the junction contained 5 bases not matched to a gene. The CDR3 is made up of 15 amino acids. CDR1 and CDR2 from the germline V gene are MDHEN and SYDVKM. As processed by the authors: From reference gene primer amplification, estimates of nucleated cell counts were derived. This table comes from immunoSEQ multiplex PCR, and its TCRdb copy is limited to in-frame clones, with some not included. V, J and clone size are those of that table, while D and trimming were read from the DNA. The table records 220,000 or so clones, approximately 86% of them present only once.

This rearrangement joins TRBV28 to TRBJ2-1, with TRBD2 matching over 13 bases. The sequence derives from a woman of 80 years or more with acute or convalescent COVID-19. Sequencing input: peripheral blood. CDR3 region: CASNVLAGGHNEQFF. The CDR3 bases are TGTGCCAGCAACGTACTAGCGGGGGGGCACAATGAGCAGTTCTTC.